Shown below are 3 T cell receptor beta chains from a single sample sequenced in a study of lymphopenia after photon versus proton radiotherapy. The repertoire was sequenced with immunoSEQ multiplex PCR; TCRdb's copy has only in-frame clones and lacks some. Of 35,000 to 45,000 clones detected, around 81% appear once; the ten largest clones hold around 25%. Material: peripheral blood, obtained from a patient treated with proton-based radiotherapy. The receptors shown here come from a woman in her 70s with pancreatic cancer.

The CDR3 protein is CASSTWTGEVIGNGYTF. The CDR3 DNA is TGTGCCAGCAGCACATGGACAGGGGAGGTCATTGGGAATGGCTACACCTTC. The chain carries TRBV7-9 and TRBJ1-2; 9 bases are a match to TRBD1. V was clipped by 5 bases and J by 6 bases; unmatched bases: 16. Per germline, CDR1 SEHNR and CDR2 FQNEAQ (reference sequence). This CDR3 has 17 amino acids.

The V call is TRBV11-1, the J call TRBJ2-7; 9 positions match TRBD2. The CDR3 consists of 17 residues. Germline V gene lookup returns CDR1 SGHAT and CDR2 FQDESV (reference sequence). After removal of 1 base from V and 8 bases from J, the junction contained 15 bases not matched to a gene. CDR3 amino acids: CASSLDSGLALMGKQYF. The CDR3 nucleotides read TGTGCCAGCAGCTTAGATTCCGGACTAGCGTTGATGGGGAAGCAGTACTTC.

This clone was recorded once. This chain links TRBV4-1 with TRBJ2-7, with TRBD2 matching 10 bases. Germline CDR1 and CDR2: MGHRA and YSYEKL. CDR3 length: 16 amino acids. The trim removed 7 bases at V and 3 bases at J, leaving 12 bases unmatched. In nucleotides, the CDR3 is TGCGCCAGCAAACCCAACTTACTAGCGGGAAACTACGAGCAGTACTTC. This codes for CASKPNLLAGNYEQYF.